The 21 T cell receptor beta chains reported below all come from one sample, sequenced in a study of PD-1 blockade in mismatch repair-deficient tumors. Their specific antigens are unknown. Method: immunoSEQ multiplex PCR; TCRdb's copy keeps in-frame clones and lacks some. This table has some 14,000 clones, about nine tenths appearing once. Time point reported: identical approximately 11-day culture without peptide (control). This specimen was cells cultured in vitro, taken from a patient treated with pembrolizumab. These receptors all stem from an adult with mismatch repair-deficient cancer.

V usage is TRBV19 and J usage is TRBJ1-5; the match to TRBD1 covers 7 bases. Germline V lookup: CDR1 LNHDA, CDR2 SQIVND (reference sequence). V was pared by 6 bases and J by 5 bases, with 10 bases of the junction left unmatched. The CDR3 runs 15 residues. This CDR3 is CASSTNRGPDQPQHF. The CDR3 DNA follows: TGTGCCAGTAGCACCAACAGGGGTCCAGATCAGCCCCAGCATTTT.

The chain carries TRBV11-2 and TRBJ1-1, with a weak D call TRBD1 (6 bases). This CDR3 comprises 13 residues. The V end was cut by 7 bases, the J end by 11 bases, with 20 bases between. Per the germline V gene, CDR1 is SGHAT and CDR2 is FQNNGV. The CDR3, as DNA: TGTGCCAGCACTGAATGGGGGCCCTCTGGCGCTTTCTTT. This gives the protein CASTEWGPSGAFF.

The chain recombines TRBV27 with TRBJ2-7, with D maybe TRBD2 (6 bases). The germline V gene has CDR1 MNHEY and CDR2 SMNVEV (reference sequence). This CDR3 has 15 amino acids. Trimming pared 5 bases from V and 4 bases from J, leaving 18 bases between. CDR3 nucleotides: TGTGCCAGCAGTGCTATCGGAGGGGCCGAGTACGAGCAGTACTTC. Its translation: CASSAIGGAEYEQYF.

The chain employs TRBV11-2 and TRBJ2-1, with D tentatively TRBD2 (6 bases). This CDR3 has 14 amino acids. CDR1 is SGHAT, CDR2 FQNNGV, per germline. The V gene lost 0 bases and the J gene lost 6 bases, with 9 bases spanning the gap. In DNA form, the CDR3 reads TGTGCCAGCAGCTTAGATCTAGCGTCCAATGAGCAGTTCTTC. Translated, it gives CASSLDLASNEQFF.

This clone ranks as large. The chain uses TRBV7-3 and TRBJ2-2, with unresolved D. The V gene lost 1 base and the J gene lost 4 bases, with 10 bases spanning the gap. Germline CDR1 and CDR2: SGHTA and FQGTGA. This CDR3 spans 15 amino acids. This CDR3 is CASSLMGQVTGELFF. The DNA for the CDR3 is TGTGCCAGCAGCTTAATGGGCCAGGTCACCGGGGAGCTGTTTTTT.

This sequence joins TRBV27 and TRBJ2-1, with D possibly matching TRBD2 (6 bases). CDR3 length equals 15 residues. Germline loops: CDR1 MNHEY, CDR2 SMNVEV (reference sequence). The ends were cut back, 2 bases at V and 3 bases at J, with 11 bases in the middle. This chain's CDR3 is CASSLGGGIYNEQFF. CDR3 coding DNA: TGTGCCAGCAGTTTAGGCGGAGGGATCTACAATGAGCAGTTCTTC.

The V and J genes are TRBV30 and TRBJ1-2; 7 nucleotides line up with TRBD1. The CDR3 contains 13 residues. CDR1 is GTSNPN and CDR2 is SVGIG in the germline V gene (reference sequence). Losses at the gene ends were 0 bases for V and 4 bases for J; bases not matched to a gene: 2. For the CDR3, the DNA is TGTGCCTGGAGTGTACAGGGGATCTATGGCTACACCTTC. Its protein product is CAWSVQGIYGYTF.

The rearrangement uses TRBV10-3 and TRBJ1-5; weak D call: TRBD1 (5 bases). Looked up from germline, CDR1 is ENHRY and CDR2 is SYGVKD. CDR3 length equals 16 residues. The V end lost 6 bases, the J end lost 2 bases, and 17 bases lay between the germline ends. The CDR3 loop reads CAISPNQAGGNQPQHF. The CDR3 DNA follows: TGTGCCATCAGCCCTAACCAGGCGGGGGGCAATCAGCCCCAGCATTTT.

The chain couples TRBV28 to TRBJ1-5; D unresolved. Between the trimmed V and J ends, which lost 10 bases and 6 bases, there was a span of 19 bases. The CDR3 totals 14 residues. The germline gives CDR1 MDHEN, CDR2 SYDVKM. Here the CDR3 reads CATRVPLSGQPQHF. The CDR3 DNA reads TGTGCCACCCGTGTTCCGCTCTCTGGTCAGCCCCAGCATTTT.

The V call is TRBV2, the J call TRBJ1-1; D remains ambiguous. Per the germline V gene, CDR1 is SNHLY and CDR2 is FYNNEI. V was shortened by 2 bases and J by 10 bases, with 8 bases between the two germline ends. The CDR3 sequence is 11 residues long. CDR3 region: CASSETGRAFF. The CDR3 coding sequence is TGTGCCAGCAGTGAAACGGGGAGAGCTTTCTTT.

CDR3 protein: CASSLGSGTYSYEQYF. The CDR3 DNA is TGTGCCAGCAGCTTGGGAAGCGGGACTTACTCCTACGAGCAGTACTTC. The gene calls are TRBV7-2 and TRBJ2-7; 7 bases are shared with TRBD2. CDR3 length: 16 residues. V dropped 3 bases and J dropped 0; count of bases not matched to a gene: 8. Germline assignment: CDR1 SGHTA and CDR2 FQGNSA. The full variable domain, in which reference TRBV7-2 and TRBJ2-7 provide the parts outside the CDR3, is GAGVSQSPSNKVTEKGKDVELRCDPISGHTALYWYRQSLGQGLEFLIYFQGNSAPDKSGLPSDRFSAERTGGSVSTLTIQRTQQEDSAVYLCASSLGSGTYSYEQYFGPGTRLTVT.

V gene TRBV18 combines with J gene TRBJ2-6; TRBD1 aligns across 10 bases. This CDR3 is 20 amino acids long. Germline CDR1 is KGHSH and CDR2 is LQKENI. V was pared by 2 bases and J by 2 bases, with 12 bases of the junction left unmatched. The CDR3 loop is CASSPIQDRGLLAGANVLTF. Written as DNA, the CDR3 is TGTGCCAGCTCACCAATCCAGGACAGGGGGTTATTGGCTGGGGCCAACGTCCTGACTTTC.

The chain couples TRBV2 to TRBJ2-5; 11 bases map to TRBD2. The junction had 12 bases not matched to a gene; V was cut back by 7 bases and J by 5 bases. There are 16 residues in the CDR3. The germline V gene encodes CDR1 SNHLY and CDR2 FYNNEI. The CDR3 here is CASKLGSGRARETQYF. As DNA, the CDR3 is TGTGCCAGCAAATTGGGTAGCGGGAGGGCCCGTGAGACCCAGTACTTC.

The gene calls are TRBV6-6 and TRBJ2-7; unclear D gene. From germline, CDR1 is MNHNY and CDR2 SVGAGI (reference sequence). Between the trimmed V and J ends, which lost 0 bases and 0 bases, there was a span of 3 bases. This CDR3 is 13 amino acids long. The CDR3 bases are TGTGCCAGCAGTTACTCCCCCTCCTACGAGCAGTACTTC. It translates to CASSYSPSYEQYF.

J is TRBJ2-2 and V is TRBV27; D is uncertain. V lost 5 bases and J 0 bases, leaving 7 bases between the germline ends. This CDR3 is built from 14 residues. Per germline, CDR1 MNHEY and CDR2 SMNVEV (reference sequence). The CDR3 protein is CASSRPSNTGELFF. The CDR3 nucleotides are TGTGCCAGCAGTCGTCCCTCGAACACCGGGGAGCTGTTTTTT.

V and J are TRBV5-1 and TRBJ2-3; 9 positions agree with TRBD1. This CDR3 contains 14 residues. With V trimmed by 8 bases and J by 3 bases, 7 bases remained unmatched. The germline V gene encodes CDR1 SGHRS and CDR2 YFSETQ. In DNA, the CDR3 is TGCGCCAGTACAGGGGGCTGGGGGACAGATACGCAGTATTTT. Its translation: CASTGGWGTDTQYF.

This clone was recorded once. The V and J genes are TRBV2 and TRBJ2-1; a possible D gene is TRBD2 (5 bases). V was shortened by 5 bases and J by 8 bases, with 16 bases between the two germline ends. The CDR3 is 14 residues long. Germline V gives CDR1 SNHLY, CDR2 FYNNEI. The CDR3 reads CASSIKLVPDEQFF. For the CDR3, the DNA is TGTGCCAGCAGTATAAAACTAGTCCCCGATGAGCAGTTCTTC.

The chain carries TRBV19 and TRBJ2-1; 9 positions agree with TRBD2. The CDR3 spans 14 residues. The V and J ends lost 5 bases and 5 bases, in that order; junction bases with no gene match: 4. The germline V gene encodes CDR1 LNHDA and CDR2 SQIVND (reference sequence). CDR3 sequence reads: CASSQGLAHNEQFF. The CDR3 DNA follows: TGTGCCAGTAGTCAGGGACTAGCCCACAATGAGCAGTTCTTC.

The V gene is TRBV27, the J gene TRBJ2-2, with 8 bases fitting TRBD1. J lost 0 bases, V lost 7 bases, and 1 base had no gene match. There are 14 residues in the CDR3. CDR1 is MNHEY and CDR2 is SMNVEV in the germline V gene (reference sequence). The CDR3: CASTGQANTGELFF. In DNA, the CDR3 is TGTGCCAGCACGGGACAGGCGAACACCGGGGAGCTGTTTTTT.

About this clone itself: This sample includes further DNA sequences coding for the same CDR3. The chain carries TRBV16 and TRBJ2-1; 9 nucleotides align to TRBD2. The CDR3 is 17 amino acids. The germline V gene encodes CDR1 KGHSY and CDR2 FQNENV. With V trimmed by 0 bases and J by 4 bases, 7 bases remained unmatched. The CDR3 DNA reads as TGTGCCAGCAGCCAATCTCTTGCTAGCGGGGATTACAATGAGCAGTTCTTC. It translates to CASSQSLASGDYNEQFF.

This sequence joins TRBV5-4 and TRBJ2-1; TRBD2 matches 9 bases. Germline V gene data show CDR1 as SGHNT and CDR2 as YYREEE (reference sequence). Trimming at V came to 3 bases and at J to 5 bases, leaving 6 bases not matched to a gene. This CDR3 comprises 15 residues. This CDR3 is CASSWGGRADNEQFF. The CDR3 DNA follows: TGTGCCAGCAGCTGGGGCGGGAGGGCCGACAATGAGCAGTTCTTC.